A single sample is the source of the 18 T cell receptor beta chains below, sequenced in a study of Ad26.COV2.S vaccination and SARS-CoV-2 variants. The table came from immunoSEQ multiplex PCR; TCRdb's copy has only in-frame clones and leaves some out. Of roughly 320,000 clones in the sample, around four fifths are singletons; the top ten hold 2.1%. Treatment in this sample: some 20 received Ad26.COV2.S at low or high dose, single or two shots; about 5 received placebo; per-sample allocation not given. Samples analyzed were those drawn on day 63 after the first vaccine or placebo injection. Sample: peripheral blood, taken in a trial of Ad26.COV2.S vaccine versus placebo. The receptors stem from a person aged 18-65 years who received the Ad26.COV2.S COVID-19 vaccine or a placebo.

CDR3: CASTIRGAVNYGYTF. The CDR3 DNA follows: TGTGCCAGCACCATAAGGGGGGCTGTCAACTATGGCTACACCTTC. V usage is TRBV28 and J usage is TRBJ1-2; D possibly corresponds to TRBD1 (6 bases). With 7 bases removed from V and 2 bases from J, the gap between germline ends came to 17 bases. Germline lookup yields CDR1 MDHEN and CDR2 SYDVKM. The CDR3 totals 15 residues.

The chain recombines TRBV7-2 with TRBJ2-7; tentatively, D is TRBD1 (5 bases). This CDR3 spans 13 amino acids. V was clipped by 4 bases and J by 6 bases, with 13 bases between them. Germline-derived CDR1 and CDR2 are SGHTA and FQGNSA. CDR3 sequence reads: CASSSDRQSEQYF. CDR3 bases: TGTGCCAGCAGCTCCGACCGACAGAGCGAGCAGTACTTC.

Worth noting for this clone: One end of the junction fails to match germline, which may point to a read error. The chain uses TRBV23-1 and TRBJ2-3; D possibly corresponds to TRBD2 (5 bases). TRBV23-1 is annotated as an ORF whose role is uncertain. This CDR3 has 10 amino acids. For the CDR3, the DNA is TGCGCCAGCATTCCCCGGACTCTTCCCTTT. Its protein product is CASIPRTLPF.

A note on this clone: Other DNA sequences in the same sample also yield this CDR3. The chain joins TRBV28 to TRBJ2-6; 8 bases are a match to TRBD2. CDR1 and CDR2 (germline): MDHEN, SYDVKM. The CDR3 is 21 residues long. V lost 6 bases to trimming and J lost 1 base; unmatched junction nucleotides: 20. Written as DNA, the CDR3 is TGTGCCAGCAGACTTATGCGGGGGGTGTTAGGGGCTAGTTCTGGGGCCAACGTCCTGACTTTC. Protein: CASRLMRGVLGASSGANVLTF.

The V call is TRBV5-1, the J call TRBJ2-7; D uncertain. The germline CDR1 and CDR2 sequences are SGHRS and YFSETQ. V was cut by 0 bases and J by 6 bases, with 7 bases left in between. CDR3 length: 12 residues. CDR3 in amino acids: CASSLGGSEQYF. CDR3 nucleotides: TGCGCCAGCAGCTTGGGCGGATCCGAGCAGTACTTC.

The chain employs TRBV24-1 and TRBJ1-2; 8 bases map to TRBD1. The germline V gene has CDR1 KGHDR and CDR2 SFDVKD. This CDR3 is 14 amino acids long. The ends lost 3 bases at V and 4 bases at J; junction bases unmatched: 3. The CDR3 region has the DNA TGTGCCACCAGTGATAAGGACAGGGCCTATGGCTACACCTTC. Residues: CATSDKDRAYGYTF.

This clone was seen only once. J is TRBJ2-5 and V is TRBV28; 9 positions agree with TRBD2. This CDR3 has 15 amino acids. Per germline, CDR1 MDHEN and CDR2 SYDVKM. The V gene end was trimmed by 3 bases and the J gene end by 5 bases; junction bases not matched to a gene: 7. The CDR3 protein is CASSLREGIRETQYF. As DNA, the CDR3 is TGTGCCAGCAGTTTGCGGGAGGGGATTCGGGAGACCCAGTACTTC.

The genes are TRBV5-1 and TRBJ1-1; D possibly corresponds to TRBD1 (5 bases). The CDR3 runs to 13 residues. The V end lost 0 bases, the J end lost 7 bases, and 10 bases lay between the germline ends. CDR1 is SGHRS, CDR2 YFSETQ, per germline. In nucleotides, the CDR3 is TGCGCCAGCAGCTTGGGAGGGCAGGGTGAAGCTTTCTTT. As protein: CASSLGGQGEAFF.

V is TRBV6-5 and J is TRBJ2-3; tentative D call: TRBD2 (6 bases). The ends were cut back, 3 bases at V and 0 bases at J, with 7 bases in the middle. Looked up from germline, CDR1 is MNHEY and CDR2 is SVGAGI. This CDR3 contains 14 residues. CDR3 sequence (DNA): TGTGCCAGCAGTTATAGCGGTAGCACAGATACGCAGTATTTT. Translated, it gives CASSYSGSTDTQYF.

This chain uses TRBV6-4 with TRBJ1-2; tentatively, D is TRBD1 (6 bases). The CDR3 consists of 15 residues. The germline V gene has CDR1 MRHNA and CDR2 SNTAGT. Trimming left V 8 bases short and J 4 bases short, with 20 bases between. The CDR3 sequence is CASGNQGIRGYGYTF. The CDR3 region has the DNA TGTGCCAGCGGAAACCAGGGGATCCGGGGCTATGGCTACACCTTC.

The chain is built from TRBV6-5 and TRBJ1-6, with 9 bases matching TRBD1. CDR1 and CDR2 (germline): MNHEY, SVGAGI. This CDR3 spans 15 amino acids. V lost 6 bases to trimming and J lost 9 bases; unmatched junction nucleotides: 9. The CDR3 DNA reads TGTGCCAGCAGCAGGACAGGGGAGAGGGGTTCACCCCTCCACTTT. Protein product: CASSRTGERGSPLHF.

As regards this clone: This may arise from a read error, as a much more abundant clone is one base away. The CDR3 protein is CASTPTGGNYGYTF. The CDR3 bases are TGTGCCAGCACCCCGACAGGGGGGAACTATGGCTACACCTTC. The chain recombines TRBV5-4 with TRBJ1-2; 9 nucleotides align to TRBD1. CDR3 length: 14 residues. CDR1 SGHNT and CDR2 YYREEE come from the germline V gene (reference sequence). V lost 6 bases and J lost 2; bases outside the gene matches: 5.

The CDR3 protein is CASSPRGADTQYF. CDR3 bases: TGTGCCAGCAGCCCCCGGGGAGCTGATACGCAGTATTTT. This rearrangement joins TRBV3-1 (or the pseudogene TRBV3-2) to TRBJ2-3, with D possibly being TRBD2 (5 bases). V lost 4 bases, J lost 6 bases, and 11 bases lay in between. The CDR3 totals 13 residues. From germline, CDR1 is LGHDT and CDR2 YNNKEL (reference sequence).

The chain uses TRBV27 and TRBJ2-7, with TRBD1 identical over 8 bases. The CDR3 contains 16 residues. Germline CDR1 is MNHEY and CDR2 is SMNVEV (reference sequence). Losses at the gene ends were 7 bases for V and 0 bases for J; bases not matched to a gene: 11. CDR3 DNA sequence: TGTGCCAGCAAGCCCCAAGACAGGGGCCCCTCCTACGAGCAGTACTTC. Protein sequence: CASKPQDRGPSYEQYF.

As to this clone: The junction departs from the called germline gene at one end, perhaps through a read error. J is TRBJ2-1 and V is TRBV12-3 or TRBV12-4; weak D call: TRBD2 (5 bases). CDR3 length: 13 residues. Here the CDR3 reads CASSLVTGNEQFF. The DNA of the CDR3 is TGTGCCAGCAGCTTAGTTACGGGGAATGAGCAGTTCTTC.

The rearrangement joins TRBV15 to TRBJ2-4; the match to TRBD2 covers 7 bases. The J segment lost 7 bases and the V segment lost 0 bases, leaving 6 bases of the junction unmatched. This CDR3 is 15 amino acids long. The germline gives CDR1 LNHNV, CDR2 YYDKDF (reference sequence). The CDR3 DNA follows: TGTGCCACCAGCAGAGATTTAAGGGAGGGGAACATTCAGTACTTC. Translating gives CATSRDLREGNIQYF.

The V call is TRBV6-5, the J call TRBJ1-6, with unresolved D. Germline CDR1 reads MNHEY; CDR2 reads SVGAGI. The CDR3 has 13 amino acids. V was cut by 6 bases and J by 9 bases, with 12 bases left in between. The CDR3: CASRRMAGSPLHF. The CDR3, as DNA: TGTGCCAGCAGGCGAATGGCAGGTTCACCCCTCCACTTT.

Points on this clone: The sample has other DNA sequences that encode this CDR3 too. This chain links TRBV3-1 (or the pseudogene TRBV3-2) with TRBJ2-5; D is unresolved. The CDR3 has 13 residues. V was shortened by 1 base and J by 4 bases, with 7 bases between the two germline ends. The germline gives CDR1 LGHDT, CDR2 YNNKEL (reference sequence). The CDR3 DNA reads as TGTGCCAGCAGCCAAGGACCGCGAGAGACCCAGTACTTC. Amino acid sequence: CASSQGPRETQYF.